This T cell receptor beta chain was recovered during a study of cytomegalovirus exposure and HLA in healthy donors. General study points: 15,000 to 20,000 TCR beta sequences were associated with HLA alleles at 0.05 false discovery rate in a later analysis.

The primer mix had 60 Vbeta and 13 Jbeta primers. Using immunoSEQ multiplex PCR, the repertoire was profiled, and TCRdb retains in-frame clones only, with some absent. The table has about 100,000 clones, 75% to 85% seen once. Comment on this clone: Antigen: not known.

This clonotype was sampled from a woman younger than 30 in good health and CMV-seronegative. The sample was PBMCs.

CDR3 coding DNA: TGTGCCAGTAGTCCGCGCAGGGGTGCCACTGAAGCTTTCTTT. It translates to CASSPRRGATEAFF. This rearrangement joins TRBV19 to TRBJ1-1; tentative D call: TRBD1 (6 bases). This CDR3 spans 14 amino acids. V shed 5 bases and J shed 4 bases, with 14 bases lying between them. CDR1 LNHDA and CDR2 SQIVND come from the germline V gene (reference sequence).